A selection of T cell receptor beta chains follows, all from one sample in a study of blood T cell repertoires in COVID-19. Sequenced by immunoSEQ multiplex PCR; TCRdb stores in-frame clones only, minus some. The table has over 200,000 clones, roughly 80% seen once. The specimen sequenced was peripheral blood. The receptors were gathered from a human donor in a cohort sampled during active COVID-19. Both conserved end residues are part of each CDR3. D genes are given only for firm matches. Clone size, where shown, is once, few, many, or a class for clones that have expanded.

abundance: -
j_gene: TRBJ2-7
v_gene: TRBV11-1
d_gene: TRBD2
CDR3nt: TGTGCCAGCAGTTTAGCGGGAGGGCTACGCTCCTACGAGCAGTACTTC
CDR3aa: CASSLAGGLRSYEQYF

abundance: -
j_gene: TRBJ2-7
v_gene: TRBV28
d_gene: -
CDR3nt: TGTGCCAGCAATCCACACCGGGGTTCTATCCACGAGCAGTACTTC
CDR3aa: CASNPHRGSIHEQYF

abundance: once
j_gene: TRBJ1-5
v_gene: TRBV19
d_gene: TRBD1
CDR3nt: TGTGCCAGTAGGGGACAGCGTAGCAATCAGCCCCAGCATTTT
CDR3aa: CASRGQRSNQPQHF

abundance: -
j_gene: TRBJ1-5
v_gene: TRBV7-9
d_gene: -
CDR3nt: TGTGCCAGCAGCTTAGGAGGGAATGGACAGCCCCAGCATTTT
CDR3aa: CASSLGGNGQPQHF

abundance: once
j_gene: TRBJ1-6
v_gene: TRBV6-1
d_gene: TRBD1
CDR3nt: TGTGCCAGCAGTGAGCGACAGGGGAATTCACCCCTCCACTTT
CDR3aa: CASSERQGNSPLHF

abundance: -
j_gene: TRBJ2-7
v_gene: TRBV7-2
d_gene: TRBD1
CDR3nt: TGTGCCAGCAGCCCGACAGGGGTTGCGAGCAGGTCCTACGAGCAGTACTTC
CDR3aa: CASSPTGVASRSYEQYF

abundance: -
j_gene: TRBJ2-5
v_gene: TRBV11-2
d_gene: TRBD2
CDR3nt: TGTGCCAGCAGCCTTACAACCGGGACTAGCGCAGAGACCCAGTACTTC
CDR3aa: CASSLTTGTSAETQYF

abundance: -
j_gene: TRBJ2-7
v_gene: TRBV19
d_gene: TRBD1
CDR3nt: TGTGCCAGTAGTGTACGGGACAGCTACGAGCAGTACTTC
CDR3aa: CASSVRDSYEQYF

abundance: -
j_gene: TRBJ2-5
v_gene: TRBV24-1
d_gene: TRBD1
CDR3nt: TGTGCCACCAGTGATTTTGGGACAGAAGAGACCCAGTACTTC
CDR3aa: CATSDFGTEETQYF

abundance: -
j_gene: TRBJ1-5
v_gene: TRBV4-1
d_gene: -
CDR3nt: TGCGCCAGCAGCCAAGATTGGGCACCTTATCAGCCCCAGCATTTT
CDR3aa: CASSQDWAPYQPQHF

abundance: -
j_gene: TRBJ2-5
v_gene: TRBV18
d_gene: TRBD1
CDR3nt: TGTGCCAGCTCAGGACAGGGGGCCGAGACCCAGTACTTC
CDR3aa: CASSGQGAETQYF

abundance: -
j_gene: TRBJ1-5
v_gene: TRBV6-1
d_gene: TRBD1
CDR3nt: TGTGCCAGCAGTGAACCCGGGACAGGGTTGCGGCAGCCCCAGCATTTT
CDR3aa: CASSEPGTGLRQPQHF

abundance: -
j_gene: TRBJ2-2
v_gene: TRBV28
d_gene: -
CDR3nt: TGTGCCAGCACCGAAGGGGACAAGAACACCGGGGAGCTGTTTTTT
CDR3aa: CASTEGDKNTGELFF

abundance: -
j_gene: TRBJ1-2
v_gene: TRBV7-2
d_gene: -
CDR3nt: TGTGCCAGCAGCACCGGACAGTCGGGTGGCTACACCTTC
CDR3aa: CASSTGQSGGYTF

abundance: -
j_gene: TRBJ2-3
v_gene: TRBV24-1
d_gene: -
CDR3nt: TGTGCCACCAGTGCCCAGGTAAACACAGATACGCAGTATTTT
CDR3aa: CATSAQVNTDTQYF

abundance: -
j_gene: TRBJ2-3
v_gene: TRBV6-5
d_gene: TRBD1
CDR3nt: TGTGCCAGCAGTTACTTCACAGGGGGCACAGATACGCAGTATTTT
CDR3aa: CASSYFTGGTDTQYF

abundance: -
j_gene: TRBJ1-6
v_gene: TRBV28
d_gene: -
CDR3nt: TGTGCCAGCGGGAGCTCCTATAATTCACCCCTCCACTTT
CDR3aa: CASGSSYNSPLHF

abundance: -
j_gene: TRBJ2-7
v_gene: TRBV2
d_gene: -
CDR3nt: TGTGCCAGCAGTGAAGTGGTGGGCGCCTACTACGAGCAGTACTTC
CDR3aa: CASSEVVGAYYEQYF

abundance: -
j_gene: TRBJ2-1
v_gene: TRBV5-1
d_gene: -
CDR3nt: TGCGCCAGCAGCTTGGCGGGTAGCGGCAATGAGCAGTTCTTC
CDR3aa: CASSLAGSGNEQFF

abundance: -
j_gene: TRBJ1-5
v_gene: TRBV9
d_gene: TRBD1
CDR3nt: TGTGCCAGCAGCGTAGGCGGACAGGGTTATCAGCCCCAGCATTTT
CDR3aa: CASSVGGQGYQPQHF

abundance: -
j_gene: TRBJ2-5
v_gene: TRBV7-8
d_gene: TRBD2
CDR3nt: TGTGCCAGCAGCCTCCCGGGGGGTAAAGAGACCCAGTACTTC
CDR3aa: CASSLPGGKETQYF

abundance: -
j_gene: TRBJ1-2
v_gene: TRBV28
d_gene: -
CDR3nt: TGTGCCAGCAGGGCTCTTGCTAACTATGGCTACACCTTC
CDR3aa: CASRALANYGYTF

abundance: -
j_gene: TRBJ1-2
v_gene: TRBV18
d_gene: TRBD1
CDR3nt: TGTGCCAGCTCACCCCCCGGGACAGGGGAGCGAGGCTACACCTTC
CDR3aa: CASSPPGTGERGYTF

abundance: -
j_gene: TRBJ2-6
v_gene: TRBV24-1
d_gene: TRBD1
CDR3nt: TGTGCCACCAGTGATCCCACCGGGACAGGGGGCTCTGGGGCCAACGTCCTGACTTTC
CDR3aa: CATSDPTGTGGSGANVLTF

abundance: -
j_gene: TRBJ2-7
v_gene: TRBV5-1
d_gene: TRBD2
CDR3nt: TGCGCCAGCAGCTACGGGGGGCTAGCGGGCCCAGCCTACGAGCAGTACTTC
CDR3aa: CASSYGGLAGPAYEQYF

abundance: -
j_gene: TRBJ1-2
v_gene: TRBV28
d_gene: TRBD1
CDR3nt: TGTGCCAGCAGTTTAGTGGGGACAGGGGCAAGTCGCTATGGCTACACCTTC
CDR3aa: CASSLVGTGASRYGYTF

abundance: -
j_gene: TRBJ2-7
v_gene: TRBV24-1
d_gene: TRBD2
CDR3nt: TGTGCCACCAGTGATTCGTCAAGGGGGAGCGGGAGGGTCGAGCAGTACTTC
CDR3aa: CATSDSSRGSGRVEQYF

abundance: -
j_gene: TRBJ2-1
v_gene: TRBV18
d_gene: TRBD2
CDR3nt: TGTGCCAGCTCACCTCTAGCGGGAGGGCAGAATGAGCAGTTCTTC
CDR3aa: CASSPLAGGQNEQFF

abundance: -
j_gene: TRBJ2-1
v_gene: TRBV15
d_gene: TRBD2
CDR3nt: TGTGCCACCAGGGCTAGCGGGAGGGTTTCCTACAATGAGCAGTTCTTC
CDR3aa: CATRASGRVSYNEQFF

abundance: -
j_gene: TRBJ1-2
v_gene: TRBV24-1
d_gene: -
CDR3nt: -
CDR3aa: CATSDFGRGNYGYTF

abundance: once
j_gene: TRBJ2-5
v_gene: TRBV5-1
d_gene: -
CDR3nt: TGCGCCAGCAGCTTCGGGGAAGGCCAAGAGACCCAGTACTTC
CDR3aa: CASSFGEGQETQYF

abundance: few
j_gene: TRBJ2-7
v_gene: TRBV7-9
d_gene: -
CDR3nt: TGTGCCAGCAGCCGGACCGTTCCGGGAGAGCAGTACTTC
CDR3aa: CASSRTVPGEQYF

abundance: -
j_gene: TRBJ2-1
v_gene: TRBV24-1
d_gene: -
CDR3nt: TGTGCCACCAGTGATTTCACACAAAATTACAATGAGCAGTTCTTC
CDR3aa: CATSDFTQNYNEQFF

abundance: -
j_gene: TRBJ1-5
v_gene: TRBV4-2
d_gene: TRBD1
CDR3nt: TGTGCCAGCAGCCAAGAAAAGAGGGGACAGGGGTACCAGCCCCAGCATTTT
CDR3aa: CASSQEKRGQGYQPQHF

abundance: -
j_gene: TRBJ1-5
v_gene: TRBV2
d_gene: -
CDR3nt: TGTGCCAGCAGTGAGCGGTTTGCGTATCAGCCCCAGCATTTT
CDR3aa: CASSERFAYQPQHF

abundance: -
j_gene: TRBJ2-7
v_gene: TRBV7-9
d_gene: -
CDR3nt: TGTGCCAGCAGCTTAGTTGGCCATTACGAGCAGTACTTC
CDR3aa: CASSLVGHYEQYF

abundance: -
j_gene: TRBJ2-3
v_gene: TRBV6-2/TRBV6-3
d_gene: -
CDR3nt: TGTGCCAGCAGTCCGTCCTCGGATACGCAGTATTTT
CDR3aa: CASSPSSDTQYF

abundance: -
j_gene: TRBJ2-7
v_gene: TRBV9
d_gene: TRBD1
CDR3nt: TGTGCCAGCAGCGCCTCAGGGGGCCAGACCTACGAGCAGTACTTC
CDR3aa: CASSASGGQTYEQYF

abundance: -
j_gene: TRBJ2-5
v_gene: TRBV5-4
d_gene: TRBD1
CDR3nt: TGTGCCAGCAGCCCCACAGGGGGTGGGGCCCAGTACTTC
CDR3aa: CASSPTGGGAQYF

abundance: once
j_gene: TRBJ2-3
v_gene: TRBV27
d_gene: TRBD2
CDR3nt: TGTGCCAGCAGCCGGACTAGCTCTAGCACAGATACGCAGTATTTT
CDR3aa: CASSRTSSSTDTQYF

abundance: -
j_gene: TRBJ2-7
v_gene: TRBV5-6
d_gene: -
CDR3nt: TGTGCCAGCAGCTTCCTAAGTTACGAGCAGTACTTC
CDR3aa: CASSFLSYEQYF

abundance: -
j_gene: TRBJ2-2
v_gene: TRBV15
d_gene: -
CDR3nt: TGTGCCACCAGCAGAGGTACCGGGACTTCATCCACCGGGGAGCTGTTTTTT
CDR3aa: CATSRGTGTSSTGELFF

abundance: -
j_gene: TRBJ2-6
v_gene: TRBV7-6
d_gene: TRBD2
CDR3nt: TGTGCCAGCAGCTCCCCAGAGCGGGAAAGCTCTGGGGCCAACGTCCTGACTTTC
CDR3aa: CASSSPERESSGANVLTF

abundance: -
j_gene: TRBJ1-5
v_gene: TRBV7-2
d_gene: -
CDR3nt: TGTGCCAGCAGCTTATCCCCCAGGGTTCCTCAGCCCCAGCATTTT
CDR3aa: CASSLSPRVPQPQHF

abundance: -
j_gene: TRBJ2-7
v_gene: TRBV9
d_gene: -
CDR3nt: TGTGCCAGCAGCGTAGGTGGGACTCCCTACGAGCAGTACTTC
CDR3aa: CASSVGGTPYEQYF

abundance: -
j_gene: TRBJ1-1
v_gene: TRBV28
d_gene: -
CDR3nt: TGTGCCAGCAGTTTTAGCGGGGGTGAAGCTTTCTTT
CDR3aa: CASSFSGGEAFF

abundance: -
j_gene: TRBJ2-7
v_gene: TRBV30
d_gene: -
CDR3nt: TGTGCCTGGAGTGTAGAGGATCTCTACGAGCAGTACTTC
CDR3aa: CAWSVEDLYEQYF

abundance: -
j_gene: TRBJ2-7
v_gene: TRBV15
d_gene: -
CDR3nt: TGTGCCACCAGCTCTGACACAGCCTACGAGCAGTACTTC
CDR3aa: CATSSDTAYEQYF

abundance: many
j_gene: TRBJ2-2
v_gene: TRBV9
d_gene: -
CDR3nt: TGTGCCAGCAGCGATAGCAATACCGGGGAGCTGTTTTTT
CDR3aa: CASSDSNTGELFF

abundance: once
j_gene: TRBJ2-7
v_gene: TRBV4-3
d_gene: TRBD1
CDR3nt: TGCGCCAGCAGCCACGGGACAGGCCCCTACGAGCAGTACTTC
CDR3aa: CASSHGTGPYEQYF

abundance: -
j_gene: TRBJ2-1
v_gene: TRBV2
d_gene: -
CDR3nt: TGTGCCAGCAGTGAGGGGTGGAGGAATGAGCAGTTCTTC
CDR3aa: CASSEGWRNEQFF

abundance: -
j_gene: TRBJ2-7
v_gene: TRBV27
d_gene: TRBD1
CDR3nt: TGTGCCAGCAGATCAACAGGGGGCTACGAGCAGTACTTC
CDR3aa: CASRSTGGYEQYF

abundance: -
j_gene: TRBJ1-1
v_gene: TRBV7-9
d_gene: -
CDR3nt: TGTGCCAGCAGCTTAGCTCTGTGGACTGACCAAAACACTGAAGCTTTCTTT
CDR3aa: CASSLALWTDQNTEAFF

abundance: -
j_gene: TRBJ1-1
v_gene: TRBV4-3
d_gene: -
CDR3nt: TGCGCCAGCAGCCAAATAAGTCCGGGAGTGAACACTGAAGCTTTCTTT
CDR3aa: CASSQISPGVNTEAFF

abundance: -
j_gene: TRBJ2-1
v_gene: TRBV9
d_gene: TRBD2
CDR3nt: TGTGCCAGCAGCCCGAGGACTAGCGGGAGACGGCATGAGCAGTTCTTC
CDR3aa: CASSPRTSGRRHEQFF